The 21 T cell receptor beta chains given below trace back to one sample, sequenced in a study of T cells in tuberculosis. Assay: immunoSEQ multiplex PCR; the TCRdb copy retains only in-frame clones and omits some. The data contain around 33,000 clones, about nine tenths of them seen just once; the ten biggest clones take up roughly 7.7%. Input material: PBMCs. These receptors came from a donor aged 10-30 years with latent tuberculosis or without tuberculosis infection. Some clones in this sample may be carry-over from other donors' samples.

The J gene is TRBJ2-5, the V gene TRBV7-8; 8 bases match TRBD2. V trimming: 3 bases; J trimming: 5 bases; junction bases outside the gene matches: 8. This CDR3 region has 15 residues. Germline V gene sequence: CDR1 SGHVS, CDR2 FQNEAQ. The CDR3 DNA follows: TGTGCCAGCAGCTTTGGGGGGACTAGGCGGGAGACCCAGTACTTC. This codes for CASSFGGTRRETQYF.

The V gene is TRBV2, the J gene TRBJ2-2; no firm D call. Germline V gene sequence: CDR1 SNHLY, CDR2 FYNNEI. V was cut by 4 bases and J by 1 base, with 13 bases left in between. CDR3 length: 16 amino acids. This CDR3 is CASSGLSGRNTGELFF. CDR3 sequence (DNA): TGTGCCAGCAGTGGTCTTTCTGGGCGGAACACCGGGGAGCTGTTTTTT.

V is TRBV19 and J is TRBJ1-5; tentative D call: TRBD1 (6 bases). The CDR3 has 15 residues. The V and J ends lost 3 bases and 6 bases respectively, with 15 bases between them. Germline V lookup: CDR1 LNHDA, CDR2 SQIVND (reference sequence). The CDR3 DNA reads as TGTGCCAGTAGTATGGCGGGGGCAATCTCTCAGCCCCAGCATTTT. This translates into CASSMAGAISQPQHF.

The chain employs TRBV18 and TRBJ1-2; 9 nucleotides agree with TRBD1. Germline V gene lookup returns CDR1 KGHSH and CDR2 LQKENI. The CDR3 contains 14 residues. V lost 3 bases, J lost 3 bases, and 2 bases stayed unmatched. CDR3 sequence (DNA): TGTGCCAGCTCACCGACAGGGGGTGACTATGGCTACACCTTC. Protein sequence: CASSPTGGDYGYTF. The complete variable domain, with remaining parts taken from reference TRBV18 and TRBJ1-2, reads NAGVMQNPRHLVRRRGQEARLRCSPMKGHSHVYWYRQLPEEGLKFMVYLQKENIIDESGMPKERFSAEFPKEGPSILRIQQVVRGDSAAYFCASSPTGGDYGYTFGSGTRLTVV.

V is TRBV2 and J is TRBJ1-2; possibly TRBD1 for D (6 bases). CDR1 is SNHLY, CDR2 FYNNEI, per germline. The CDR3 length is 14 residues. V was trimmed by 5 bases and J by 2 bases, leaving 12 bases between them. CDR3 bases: TGTGCCAGCAGTTACCCGGGGACAAACTATGGCTACACCTTC. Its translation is CASSYPGTNYGYTF.

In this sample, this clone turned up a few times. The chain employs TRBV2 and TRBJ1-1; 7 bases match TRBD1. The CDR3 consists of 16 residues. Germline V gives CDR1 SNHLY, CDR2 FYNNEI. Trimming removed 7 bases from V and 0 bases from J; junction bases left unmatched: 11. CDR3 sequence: CASKSQGYSMNTEAFF. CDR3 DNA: TGTGCCAGCAAATCACAGGGGTACTCCATGAACACTGAAGCTTTCTTT.

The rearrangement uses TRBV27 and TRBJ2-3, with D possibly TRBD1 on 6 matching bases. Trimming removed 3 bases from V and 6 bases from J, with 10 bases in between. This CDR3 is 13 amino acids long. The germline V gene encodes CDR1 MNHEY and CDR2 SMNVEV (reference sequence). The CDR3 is CASSFRGWDTQYF. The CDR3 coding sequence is TGTGCCAGCAGTTTCAGGGGCTGGGATACGCAGTATTTT.

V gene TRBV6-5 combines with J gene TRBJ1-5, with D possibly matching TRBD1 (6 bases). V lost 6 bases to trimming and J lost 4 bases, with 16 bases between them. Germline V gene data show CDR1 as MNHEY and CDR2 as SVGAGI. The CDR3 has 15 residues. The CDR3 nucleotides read TGTGCCAGCAGGAAGGACGGGGGGACAAATCAGCCCCAGCATTTT. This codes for CASRKDGGTNQPQHF.

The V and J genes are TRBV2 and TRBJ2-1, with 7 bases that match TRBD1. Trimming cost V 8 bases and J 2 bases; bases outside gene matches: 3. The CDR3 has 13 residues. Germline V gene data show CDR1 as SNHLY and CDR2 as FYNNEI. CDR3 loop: CASQRGPYNEQFF. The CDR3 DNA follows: TGTGCCAGCCAGAGGGGGCCCTACAATGAGCAGTTCTTC. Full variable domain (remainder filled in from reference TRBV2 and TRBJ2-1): EPEVTQTPSHQVTQMGQEVILRCVPISNHLYFYWYRQILGQKVEFLVSFYNNEISEKSEIFDDQFSVERPDGSNFTLKIRSTKLEDSAMYFCASQRGPYNEQFFGPGTRLTVL.

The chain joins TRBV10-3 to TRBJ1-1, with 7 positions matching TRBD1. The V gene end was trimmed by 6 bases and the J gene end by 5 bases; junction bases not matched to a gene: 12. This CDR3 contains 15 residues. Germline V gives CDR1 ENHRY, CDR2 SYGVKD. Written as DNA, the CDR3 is TGTGCCATCAGGAACACAGGGGCAGGAGGGACTGAAGCTTTCTTT. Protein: CAIRNTGAGGTEAFF.

The CDR3 DNA reads as TGTGCCAGCAGTCTCAGCTCCTATAATTCACCCCTCCACTTT. It specifies CASSLSSYNSPLHF. The genes are TRBV27 and TRBJ1-6; D gene uncertain. V was cut by 5 bases and J by 0 bases, with 5 bases left in between. CDR3 length: 14 amino acids. Germline CDR1 MNHEY, CDR2 SMNVEV (reference sequence).

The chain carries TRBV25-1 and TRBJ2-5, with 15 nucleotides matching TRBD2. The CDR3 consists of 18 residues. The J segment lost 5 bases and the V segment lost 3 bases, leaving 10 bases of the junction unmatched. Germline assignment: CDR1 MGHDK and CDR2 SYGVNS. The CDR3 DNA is TGTGCCAGCAGTGAGGGGACTAGCGGGAGGCCAAGGGTCGAGACCCAGTACTTC. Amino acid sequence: CASSEGTSGRPRVETQYF.

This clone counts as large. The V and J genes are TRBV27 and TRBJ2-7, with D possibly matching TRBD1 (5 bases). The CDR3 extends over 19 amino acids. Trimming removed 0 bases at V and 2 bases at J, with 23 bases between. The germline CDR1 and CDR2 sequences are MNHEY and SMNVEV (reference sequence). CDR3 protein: CASSLSQRRTGPSPYEQYF. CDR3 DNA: TGTGCCAGCAGTTTATCGCAGCGCAGAACAGGCCCTTCCCCCTACGAGCAGTACTTC.

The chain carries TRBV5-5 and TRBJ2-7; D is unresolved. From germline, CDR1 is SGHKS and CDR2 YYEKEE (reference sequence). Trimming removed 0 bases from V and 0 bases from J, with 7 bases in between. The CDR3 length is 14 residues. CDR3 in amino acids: CASSLEHSSYEQYF. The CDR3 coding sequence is TGTGCCAGCAGCTTGGAACACAGCTCCTACGAGCAGTACTTC.

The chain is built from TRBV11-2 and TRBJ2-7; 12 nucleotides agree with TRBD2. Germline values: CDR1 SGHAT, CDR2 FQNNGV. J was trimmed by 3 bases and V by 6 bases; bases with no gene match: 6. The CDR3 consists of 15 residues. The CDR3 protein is CASRQTSGGYYEQYF. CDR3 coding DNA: TGTGCCAGCAGGCAGACTAGCGGGGGATACTACGAGCAGTACTTC. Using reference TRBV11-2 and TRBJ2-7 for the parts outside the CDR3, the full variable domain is EAGVAQSPRYKIIEKRQSVAFWCNPISGHATLYWYQQILGQGPKLLIQFQNNGVVDDSQLPKDRFSAERLKGVDSTLKIQPAKLEDSAVYLCASRQTSGGYYEQYFGPGTRLTVT.

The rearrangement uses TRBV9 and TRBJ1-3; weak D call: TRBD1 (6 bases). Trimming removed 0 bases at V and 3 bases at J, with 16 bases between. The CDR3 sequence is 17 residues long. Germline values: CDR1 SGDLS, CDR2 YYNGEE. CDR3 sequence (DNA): TGTGCCAGCAGCGTAGTTGGGGGGGCCAGTTATGGAAACACCATATATTTT. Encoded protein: CASSVVGGASYGNTIYF. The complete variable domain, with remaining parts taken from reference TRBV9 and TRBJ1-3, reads DSGVTQTPKHLITATGQRVTLRCSPRSGDLSVYWYQQSLDQGLQFLIQYYNGEERAKGNILERFSAQQFPDLHSELNLSSLELGDSALYFCASSVVGGASYGNTIYFGEGSWLTVV.

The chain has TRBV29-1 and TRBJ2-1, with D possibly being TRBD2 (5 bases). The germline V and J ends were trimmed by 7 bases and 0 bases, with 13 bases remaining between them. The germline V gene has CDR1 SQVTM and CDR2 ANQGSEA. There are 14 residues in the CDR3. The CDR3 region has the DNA TGCAGCGGGGAGCGGAGCCGCTCCTACAATGAGCAGTTCTTC. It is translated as CSGERSRSYNEQFF.

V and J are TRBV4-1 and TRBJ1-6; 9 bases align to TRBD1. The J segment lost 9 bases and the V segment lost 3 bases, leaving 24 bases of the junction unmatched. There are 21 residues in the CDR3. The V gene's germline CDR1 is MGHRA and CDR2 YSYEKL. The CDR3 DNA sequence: TGCGCCAGCAGCCAGGTGGCATGGGGGACAGGGAGGGGAAATGTTGGTTCACCCCTCCACTTT. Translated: CASSQVAWGTGRGNVGSPLHF.

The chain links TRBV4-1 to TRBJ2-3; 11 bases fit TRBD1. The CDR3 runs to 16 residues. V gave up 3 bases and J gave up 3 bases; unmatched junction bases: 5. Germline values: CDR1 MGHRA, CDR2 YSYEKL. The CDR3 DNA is TGCGCCAGCAGCCACCCCGGGACAGGGGGTACAGATACGCAGTATTTT. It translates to CASSHPGTGGTDTQYF.

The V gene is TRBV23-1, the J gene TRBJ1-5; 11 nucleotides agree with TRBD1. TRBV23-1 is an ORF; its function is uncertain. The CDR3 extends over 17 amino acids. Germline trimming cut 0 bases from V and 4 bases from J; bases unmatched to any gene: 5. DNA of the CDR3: TGCGCCAGCAGTCAATCGGGGGACAGGGGGTCGAATCAGCCCCAGCATTTT. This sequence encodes CASSQSGDRGSNQPQHF.

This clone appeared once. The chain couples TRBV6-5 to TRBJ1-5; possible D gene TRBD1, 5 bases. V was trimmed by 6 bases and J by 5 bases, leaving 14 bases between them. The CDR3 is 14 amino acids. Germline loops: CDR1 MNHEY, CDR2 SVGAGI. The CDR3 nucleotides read TGTGCCAGCAGGCCAGGGATTATAGATCAGCCCCAGCATTTT. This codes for CASRPGIIDQPQHF.